These 31 T cell receptor beta chains share one sample of origin, sequenced in a study of T cell changes during pregnancy in multiple sclerosis. The assay was immunoSEQ multiplex PCR, and TCRdb's table has in-frame clones only and misses some. The sample contains approximately 70,000 clones, 90% to 95% of which appear only once. The material was peripheral blood, obtained in the third trimester of pregnancy. All receptors come from a female donor in good health, enrolled as a control in a pregnancy study.

J is TRBJ1-1 and V is TRBV19; a possible D gene is TRBD1 (5 bases). Per the germline V gene, CDR1 is LNHDA and CDR2 is SQIVND (reference sequence). Between the trimmed V and J ends, which lost 1 base and 6 bases, there was a span of 9 bases. The CDR3 runs 13 residues. As DNA, the CDR3 is TGTGCCAGTAGTATAGGTAGGGGCCCTGAAGCTTTCTTT. The encoded protein is CASSIGRGPEAFF.

The CDR3 DNA reads TGTGCCACCAGCAGAGGTGGACTAGCGGGGGTCAATGAGCAGTTCTTC. Its protein product is CATSRGGLAGVNEQFF. The rearrangement joins TRBV15 to TRBJ2-1; 13 bases match TRBD2. The CDR3 is 16 amino acids. V lost 1 base and J lost 6; bases outside the gene matches: 3. The germline V gene has CDR1 LNHNV and CDR2 YYDKDF (reference sequence).

V and J are TRBV6-1 and TRBJ1-1; D possibly corresponds to TRBD1 (6 bases). The V end was cut by 0 bases, the J end by 12 bases, with 23 bases between. Germline CDR1 MNHNS, CDR2 SASEGT. This CDR3 has 16 amino acids. The CDR3: CASSEAPGAAPPITFF. In DNA form, the CDR3 reads TGTGCCAGCAGTGAAGCGCCAGGGGCAGCTCCTCCGATTACTTTCTTT.

The chain combines TRBV7-7 with TRBJ2-1; TRBD1 is a possible D gene (6 bases). This CDR3 spans 13 amino acids. Trimming pared 1 base from V and 6 bases from J, leaving 7 bases between. Looked up from germline, CDR1 is SSHAT and CDR2 is FNYEAQ (reference sequence). CDR3 loop: CASSLGQANEQFF. CDR3 nucleotides: TGTGCCAGCAGCTTAGGACAGGCCAATGAGCAGTTCTTC.

This clone appeared once. This chain uses TRBV6-5 with TRBJ2-5; D is possibly TRBD2 (5 bases). The CDR3 length is 14 residues. Deletions cut 6 bases from V and 3 bases from J, with 14 bases between. In germline, CDR1 is MNHEY, CDR2 SVGAGI. CDR3 amino acids: CASRPQGGKETQYF. The CDR3 DNA reads TGTGCCAGCAGGCCCCAAGGAGGAAAAGAGACCCAGTACTTC.

This clone appeared once. This chain uses TRBV5-1 with TRBJ2-3; the match to TRBD1 covers 9 bases. This CDR3 spans 16 amino acids. V lost 1 base to trimming and J lost 9 bases; unmatched junction nucleotides: 12. Germline CDR1 and CDR2: SGHRS and YFSETQ. The CDR3, as DNA: TGCGCCAGCAGCTTGCAATCCTCCAGGACAGGGGAGACGCAGTATTTT. Translated: CASSLQSSRTGETQYF.

The chain couples TRBV29-1 to TRBJ1-5; 12 bases are a match to TRBD1. The junction had 8 bases not matched to a gene; V was cut back by 6 bases and J by 5 bases. Germline CDR1 SQVTM, CDR2 ANQGSEA. The CDR3 runs to 15 residues. The CDR3 nucleotides read TGCAGCGTCGCGGGACAGGGGGCCTCCGATCAGCCCCAGCATTTT. It codes for CSVAGQGASDQPQHF.

This chain joins TRBV2 and TRBJ1-5; TRBD1 is a possible D gene (5 bases). Germline V gene lookup returns CDR1 SNHLY and CDR2 FYNNEI. The CDR3 totals 15 residues. Trimming removed 6 bases from V and 0 bases from J, with 12 bases in between. The CDR3 DNA is TGTGCCAGCAGGCCAACAGGTAATAGCAATCAGCCCCAGCATTTT. It translates to CASRPTGNSNQPQHF.

The V gene is TRBV6-5, the J gene TRBJ1-5; no clear D gene. The germline V gene has CDR1 MNHEY and CDR2 SVGAGI. The CDR3 has 15 residues. V was clipped by 6 bases and J by 0 bases, with 12 bases between them. CDR3 sequence reads: CASRPDGNSNQPQHF. The CDR3 region has the DNA TGTGCCAGCAGACCAGACGGGAATAGCAATCAGCCCCAGCATTTT.

The rearrangement joins TRBV15 to TRBJ1-3, with D perhaps matching TRBD1 (5 bases). The CDR3 is 15 residues long. The V and J ends lost 0 bases and 4 bases respectively, with 10 bases between them. Germline V gene data show CDR1 as LNHNV and CDR2 as YYDKDF (reference sequence). The CDR3 DNA reads TGTGCCACCAGCAGAGACAGGGTTCCCGGAAACACCATATATTTT. It yields the protein CATSRDRVPGNTIYF.

The gene calls are TRBV5-8 and TRBJ1-5; TRBD1 agrees at 11 bases. Unmatched junction bases numbered 4, after V lost 0 bases and J lost 8 bases. CDR1 is SGHTS, CDR2 YDEGEE, per germline. The CDR3 totals 15 residues. CDR3 amino acids: CASSLGTGGAEPQHF. The CDR3 region has the DNA TGTGCCAGCAGCTTGGGGACAGGGGGCGCCGAGCCCCAGCATTTT.

This chain joins TRBV5-1 and TRBJ1-2; unclear D gene. The CDR3 is 13 residues long. CDR1 and CDR2 from the germline V gene are SGHRS and YFSETQ. V lost 2 bases to trimming and J lost 4 bases, with 9 bases between them. CDR3 region: CASSLQPSYGYTF. CDR3 bases: TGCGCCAGCAGCTTACAGCCCTCCTATGGCTACACCTTC.

The chain links TRBV2 to TRBJ1-2, with TRBD1 matching over 7 bases. The germline V gene has CDR1 SNHLY and CDR2 FYNNEI. This CDR3 is built from 14 residues. J gave up 8 bases and V 1 base, and 7 bases lay outside the gene matches. CDR3 nucleotide sequence: TGTGCCAGCAGTGAAGTAGGGACAGCACGCGGCTACACCTTC. It specifies CASSEVGTARGYTF.

This sequence joins TRBV19 and TRBJ1-1, with a possible D match to TRBD1 (6 bases). CDR3 size: 14 residues. Germline V gene sequence: CDR1 LNHDA, CDR2 SQIVND (reference sequence). Trimming stripped 3 bases from V and 9 bases from J, with 17 bases between. The CDR3 DNA sequence: TGTGCCAGTAGTATCCAGCAGGGGACGGTCAAAGCTTTCTTT. This codes for CASSIQQGTVKAFF.

V is TRBV5-4 and J is TRBJ2-2; D not certain. Germline V gene lookup returns CDR1 SGHNT and CDR2 YYREEE (reference sequence). The CDR3 sequence is 13 residues long. With 4 bases removed from V and 2 bases from J, the gap between germline ends came to 6 bases. CDR3 nucleotides: TGTGCCAGCAGCCGCGATAACACCGGGGAGCTGTTTTTT. It yields the protein CASSRDNTGELFF.

The rearrangement uses TRBV5-1 and TRBJ2-4, with 7 bases matching TRBD1. This CDR3 comprises 14 residues. The ends lost 3 bases at V and 6 bases at J; junction bases unmatched: 6. Looked up from germline, CDR1 is SGHRS and CDR2 is YFSETQ. The CDR3 region is CASSSGDSTNIQYF. The CDR3 bases are TGCGCCAGCAGCTCCGGGGACAGTACAAACATTCAGTACTTC.

This rearrangement joins TRBV2 to TRBJ1-2; D is possibly TRBD1 (5 bases). The V end was cut by 3 bases, the J end by 8 bases, with 10 bases between. From germline, CDR1 is SNHLY and CDR2 FYNNEI. The CDR3 runs 12 residues. The DNA for the CDR3 is TGTGCCAGCAGTGACTCAGGGTTGGGCTACACCTTC. Translating it yields CASSDSGLGYTF.

This clone was observed a single time. The chain links TRBV7-7 to TRBJ2-2, with TRBD1 as a possible D gene (5 bases). This CDR3 comprises 17 residues. CDR1 SSHAT and CDR2 FNYEAQ come from the germline V gene (reference sequence). Between the trimmed V and J ends, which lost 3 bases and 1 base, there was a span of 15 bases. CDR3: CASSLSPGHLNTGELFF. The CDR3 DNA sequence: TGTGCCAGCAGCTTGTCGCCTGGACACCTGAACACCGGGGAGCTGTTTTTT.

The rearrangement uses TRBV27 and TRBJ2-7, with 8 bases aligning to TRBD1. Germline loops: CDR1 MNHEY, CDR2 SMNVEV (reference sequence). This CDR3 has 15 amino acids. Unmatched junction bases numbered 11, after V lost 6 bases and J lost 4 bases. The CDR3, as DNA: TGTGCCAGCAGCCACCGACAGGGGCTGGATTACGAGCAGTACTTC. It is translated as CASSHRQGLDYEQYF.

The chain uses TRBV27 and TRBJ1-5; the match to TRBD1 covers 9 bases. After removal of 5 bases from V and 3 bases from J, the junction contained 11 bases not matched to a gene. Germline-derived CDR1 and CDR2 are MNHEY and SMNVEV (reference sequence). The CDR3 extends over 17 amino acids. CDR3 sequence (DNA): TGTGCCAGCAGTCCAGGCGCAGGACAGGGGTACAATCAGCCCCAGCATTTT. Translating gives CASSPGAGQGYNQPQHF.

CDR3 nucleotides: TGTGCCAGCAAATCTTACGCCGAAAGGACTAGCGGAGAGACCCAGTACTTC. Translation: CASKSYAERTSGETQYF. This chain joins TRBV11-2 and TRBJ2-5; 10 nucleotides line up with TRBD2. V gave up 7 bases and J gave up 4 bases; unmatched junction bases: 15. The CDR3 sequence is 17 residues long. CDR1 and CDR2 from the germline V gene are SGHAT and FQNNGV.

The V call is TRBV19, the J call TRBJ1-1; 9 bases align to TRBD1. This CDR3 has 15 amino acids. CDR1 and CDR2 (germline): LNHDA, SQIVND (reference sequence). J lost 1 base, V lost 6 bases, and 6 bases had no gene match. DNA for the CDR3: TGTGCCAGTAGAAGACAGGGGGGAGGGAACACTGAAGCTTTCTTT. Protein sequence: CASRRQGGGNTEAFF.

As DNA, the CDR3 is TGTGCCAGCAGCCGAGGTTGGACTAGCGGGAGGGCCTGGGAGACCCAGTACTTC. This codes for CASSRGWTSGRAWETQYF. The J gene is TRBJ2-5, the V gene TRBV5-8; 15 bases are shared with TRBD2. The J segment lost 5 bases and the V segment lost 4 bases, leaving 12 bases of the junction unmatched. This CDR3 spans 18 amino acids. Germline V gives CDR1 SGHTS, CDR2 YDEGEE.

This clone showed up just once. The J gene is TRBJ1-1, the V gene TRBV11-2; 9 bases match TRBD1. Germline V gene sequence: CDR1 SGHAT, CDR2 FQNNGV. CDR3 size: 16 residues. The trim removed 5 bases at V and 4 bases at J, leaving 11 bases unmatched. CDR3 DNA sequence: TGTGCCAGCAGCCCCAGGGACAGGGTTATGGGCACTGAAGCTTTCTTT. Protein sequence: CASSPRDRVMGTEAFF. The full variable domain, in which reference TRBV11-2 and TRBJ1-1 provide the parts outside the CDR3, is EAGVAQSPRYKIIEKRQSVAFWCNPISGHATLYWYQQILGQGPKLLIQFQNNGVVDDSQLPKDRFSAERLKGVDSTLKIQPAKLEDSAVYLCASSPRDRVMGTEAFFGQGTRLTVV.

The gene calls are TRBV7-9 and TRBJ1-5, with D maybe TRBD1 (6 bases). CDR1 is SEHNR and CDR2 is FQNEAQ in the germline V gene (reference sequence). V lost 8 bases and J 6 bases, leaving 14 bases between the germline ends. The CDR3 has 13 residues. In DNA, the CDR3 is TGTGCCAGCGGACAGAGGGGGGGTCAGCCCCAGCATTTT. It translates to CASGQRGGQPQHF.

The J gene is TRBJ2-5, the V gene TRBV5-1; perhaps TRBD2 as D (6 bases). Trimming stripped 1 base from V and 5 bases from J, with 12 bases between. This CDR3 is built from 14 residues. Germline loops: CDR1 SGHRS, CDR2 YFSETQ. CDR3 DNA: TGCGCCAGCAGCTTGAAGGAGGGGATGGAGACCCAGTACTTC. This sequence encodes CASSLKEGMETQYF.

J is TRBJ2-7 and V is TRBV7-6; D perhaps matches TRBD1 (5 bases). CDR1 and CDR2 from the germline V gene are SGHVS and FNYEAQ. This CDR3 contains 15 residues. V dropped 5 bases and J dropped 2 bases, with 16 bases sitting between them. The CDR3 DNA is TGTGCCAGCAGCCTGGACACGGCCCTTCCCTACGAGCAGTACTTC. Its translation: CASSLDTALPYEQYF.

The chain employs TRBV28 and TRBJ1-4; TRBD1 aligns across 7 bases. V was pared by 1 base and J by 3 bases, with 5 bases of the junction left unmatched. Germline V lookup: CDR1 MDHEN, CDR2 SYDVKM. The CDR3 is 16 residues long. The CDR3 nucleotides read TGTGCCAGCAGTTTATCGACAGGGTACCCTAATGAAAAACTGTTTTTT. Translation: CASSLSTGYPNEKLFF.

The V call is TRBV5-1, the J call TRBJ1-2; 9 nucleotides align to TRBD1. Per the germline V gene, CDR1 is SGHRS and CDR2 is YFSETQ. This CDR3 region has 13 residues. J was trimmed by 6 bases and V by 5 bases; bases with no gene match: 5. The CDR3 sequence: CASRQDRGDGYTF. CDR3 bases: TGCGCCAGCAGACAGGACAGGGGAGATGGCTACACCTTC.

This clone was counted a few times. The gene calls are TRBV7-7 and TRBJ2-7, with 7 bases fitting TRBD1. J gave up 3 bases and V 7 bases, and 9 bases lay outside the gene matches. From germline, CDR1 is SSHAT and CDR2 FNYEAQ (reference sequence). The CDR3 sequence is 14 residues long. Here the CDR3 reads CASTAGDSRYEQYF. The CDR3 DNA reads TGTGCCAGCACCGCCGGGGACAGTCGCTACGAGCAGTACTTC.

The chain recombines TRBV6-5 with TRBJ1-3, with D possibly being TRBD1 (6 bases). The CDR3 extends over 14 amino acids. Trimming stripped 2 bases from V and 4 bases from J, with 9 bases between. Germline loops: CDR1 MNHEY, CDR2 SVGAGI. For the CDR3, the DNA is TGTGCCAGCAGTTACACAGGGCCCGGAAACACCATATATTTT. Translation: CASSYTGPGNTIYF.